These 24 T cell receptor beta chains share one sample of origin, sequenced in a study of CD8 T cell repertoires and HIV-1 epitope variants. Using immunoSEQ multiplex PCR, the repertoire was profiled, and TCRdb retains in-frame clones only, with some absent. Of more than 4,000 clones detected, around 66% appear once; the ten largest clones hold 43%. These TCRs' antigens remain unknown. The sample comprised cultured CD8+ T cells derived from PBMCs. The receptors were sampled from a male donor with HIV.

For the CDR3, the DNA is TGTGCCAGCAGTGATCAGGGAAGCTCCTACGAGCAGTACTTC. Protein: CASSDQGSSYEQYF. This rearrangement joins TRBV6-5 to TRBJ2-7, with a possible D match to TRBD1 (5 bases). V was clipped by 5 bases and J by 0 bases, with 11 bases between them. Germline CDR1 MNHEY, CDR2 SVGAGI. This CDR3 contains 14 residues.

In this sample, this clone turned up once. The chain is built from TRBV13 and TRBJ2-1; the D is unclear. The V and J ends lost 1 base and 9 bases respectively, with 7 bases between them. This CDR3 is 12 amino acids long. The germline gives CDR1 PRHDT, CDR2 FYEKMQ (reference sequence). The CDR3 DNA sequence: TGTGCCAGCAGCTTAGTCATCTTTGAGCAGTTCTTC. It translates to CASSLVIFEQFF.

This clone was recorded a few times. The V and J genes are TRBV19 and TRBJ1-5; TRBD1 matches 7 bases. The CDR3 sequence is 13 residues long. Germline assignment: CDR1 LNHDA and CDR2 SQIVND (reference sequence). V lost 4 bases, J lost 7 bases, and 4 bases stayed unmatched. CDR3 protein: CASSKGAWQPQHF. For the CDR3, the DNA is TGTGCCAGTAGTAAGGGGGCTTGGCAGCCCCAGCATTTT.

The chain links TRBV2 to TRBJ2-7; 8 bases are a match to TRBD1. Germline CDR1 is SNHLY and CDR2 is FYNNEI. The CDR3 is made up of 14 amino acids. J lost 2 bases, V lost 3 bases, and 3 bases had no gene match. The CDR3 loop reads CASSEVQGAYEQYF. CDR3 bases: TGTGCCAGCAGTGAGGTACAGGGGGCCTACGAGCAGTACTTC.

This clone came up a few times. The CDR3 nucleotides are TGCGCCAGCAGCTTGGACAGTTACAATGAGCAGTTCTTC. Its protein product is CASSLDSYNEQFF. V and J are TRBV5-1 and TRBJ2-1; D is unresolved. Trimming took off 0 bases at V and 4 bases at J, with 5 bases between the two ends. The CDR3 covers 13 residues. Looked up from germline, CDR1 is SGHRS and CDR2 is YFSETQ.

This sequence joins TRBV4-3 and TRBJ2-7; the D gene is possibly TRBD1 (6 bases). The CDR3 is 15 residues long. V was shortened by 3 bases and J by 0 bases, with 12 bases between the two germline ends. Germline V lookup: CDR1 LGHNA, CDR2 YSLEER. In DNA, the CDR3 is TGCGCCAGCAGCCATTCCCAGACAGGCTCCTACGAGCAGTACTTC. Protein: CASSHSQTGSYEQYF.

V usage is TRBV11-3 and J usage is TRBJ1-2; D is perhaps TRBD1 (6 bases). The germline V and J ends were trimmed by 2 bases and 8 bases, with 15 bases remaining between them. The CDR3 extends over 14 amino acids. The germline CDR1 and CDR2 sequences are SGHNT and YENEEA. CDR3 bases: TGTGCCAGCAGCTTACAGGTGCCAGGGGAAGGCTACACCTTC. Its protein product is CASSLQVPGEGYTF.

This chain joins TRBV7-2 and TRBJ2-1, with 7 bases lining up with TRBD2. Germline lookup yields CDR1 SGHTA and CDR2 FQGNSA. This CDR3 comprises 16 residues. Losses at the gene ends were 1 base for V and 6 bases for J; bases not matched to a gene: 9. This CDR3 reads CASSLVGGIRPNEQFF. In nucleotides, the CDR3 is TGTGCCAGCAGCTTAGTCGGGGGGATAAGGCCCAATGAGCAGTTCTTC.

This chain uses TRBV4-2 with TRBJ1-2; 9 bases map to TRBD1. V shed 0 bases and J 3 bases; nucleotides not matched to a gene: 2. Germline assignment: CDR1 LGHNA and CDR2 YNFKEQ. CDR3 length: 15 amino acids. CDR3 DNA sequence: TGTGCCAGCAGCCAAGATGACAGGGGGGACTATGGCTACACCTTC. Protein product: CASSQDDRGDYGYTF.

This chain joins TRBV27 and TRBJ2-7, with 8 positions matching TRBD2. Unmatched junction bases numbered 3, after V lost 6 bases and J lost 2 bases. This CDR3 region has 13 residues. Germline V gene lookup returns CDR1 MNHEY and CDR2 SMNVEV (reference sequence). The CDR3 DNA sequence: TGTGCCAGCAGCCCCGGGGGGGCCTACGAGCAGTACTTC. Translated, it gives CASSPGGAYEQYF.

A few counts support this clone. The chain is built from TRBV29-1 and TRBJ1-1; the match to TRBD1 covers 9 bases. The CDR3 has 12 amino acids. Trimming took 7 bases from V and 3 from J; bases not matched to a gene: 3. CDR1 is SQVTM, CDR2 ANQGSEA, per germline. CDR3 protein: CSARTGDTEAFF. DNA of the CDR3: TGCAGCGCGAGGACAGGGGACACTGAAGCTTTCTTT.

This chain uses TRBV7-2 with TRBJ2-1, with D unclear. The length of the CDR3 is 13 residues. Trimming shortened V by 5 bases and J by 4 bases, and 9 bases separated the two germline ends. From germline, CDR1 is SGHTA and CDR2 FQGNSA. The CDR3, as DNA: TGTGCCAGCAGCCTAGACAAGTACAATGAGCAGTTCTTC. It specifies CASSLDKYNEQFF. The full variable domain, in which reference TRBV7-2 and TRBJ2-1 provide the parts outside the CDR3, is GAGVSQSPSNKVTEKGKDVELRCDPISGHTALYWYRQSLGQGLEFLIYFQGNSAPDKSGLPSDRFSAERTGGSVSTLTIQRTQQEDSAVYLCASSLDKYNEQFFGPGTRLTVL.

This clone occurred a few times. J is TRBJ2-7 and V is TRBV6-1; the D gene is possibly TRBD2 (6 bases). This CDR3 has 15 amino acids. The V gene's germline CDR1 is MNHNS and CDR2 SASEGT. V lost 1 base to trimming and J lost 6 bases, with 16 bases between them. The CDR3 nucleotides read TGTGCCAGCAGTGAAGACGGGACTCTCTTAAGCGAGCAGTACTTC. Translating gives CASSEDGTLLSEQYF.

The chain joins TRBV5-4 to TRBJ2-7; a weak D match, TRBD1 (5 bases). The germline CDR1 and CDR2 sequences are SGHNT and YYREEE (reference sequence). V lost 1 base to trimming and J lost 4 bases, with 6 bases between them. The CDR3 is made up of 12 amino acids. This chain's CDR3 is CASSLRGYEQYF. In nucleotides, the CDR3 is TGTGCCAGCAGCTTGAGGGGATACGAGCAGTACTTC.

This rearrangement joins TRBV6-4 to TRBJ2-3; D is possibly TRBD2 (5 bases). The germline V and J ends were trimmed by 4 bases and 3 bases, with 14 bases remaining between them. The CDR3 contains 15 residues. CDR1 is MRHNA and CDR2 is SNTAGT in the germline V gene. The CDR3 DNA is TGTGCCAGCAGTGGGGAGAGGGCCGGGACAGATACGCAGTATTTT. This codes for CASSGERAGTDTQYF.

This clone was detected only a few times. The chain employs TRBV29-1 and TRBJ1-6; 8 bases match TRBD1. This CDR3 is 18 amino acids long. Germline lookup yields CDR1 SQVTM and CDR2 ANQGSEA. Germline trimming cut 6 bases from V and 0 bases from J; bases unmatched to any gene: 13. The CDR3 sequence is CSVRTGCFSCSYNSPLHF. CDR3 bases: TGCAGCGTACGGACAGGGTGCTTTTCATGCTCCTATAATTCACCCCTCCACTTT.

This chain connects TRBV9 to TRBJ1-5; the match to TRBD1 covers 9 bases. CDR3 length: 16 residues. With V trimmed by 0 bases and J by 6 bases, 7 bases remained unmatched. Germline V gene sequence: CDR1 SGDLS, CDR2 YYNGEE. The CDR3 DNA reads TGTGCCAGCAGCGTAGATTCGACAGGGGGAGGTCAGCCCCAGCATTTT. Its translation: CASSVDSTGGGQPQHF. The variable domain in full, with the rest retrieved from reference TRBV9 and TRBJ1-5, is DSGVTQTPKHLITATGQRVTLRCSPRSGDLSVYWYQQSLDQGLQFLIQYYNGEERAKGNILERFSAQQFPDLHSELNLSSLELGDSALYFCASSVDSTGGGQPQHFGDGTRLSIL.

This rearrangement joins TRBV27 to TRBJ2-1; 8 bases line up with TRBD2. The CDR3 runs 14 residues. CDR1 MNHEY and CDR2 SMNVEV come from the germline V gene (reference sequence). V trimming: 3 bases; J trimming: 5 bases; junction bases outside the gene matches: 3. The CDR3 coding sequence is TGTGCCAGCAGTTTTGTAGCGGGACACAATGAGCAGTTCTTC. It encodes CASSFVAGHNEQFF.

This sequence joins TRBV6-6 and TRBJ2-1; 7 bases agree with TRBD1. Germline V CDR1 and CDR2: MNHNY, SVGAGI (reference sequence). V shed 2 bases, J shed 4 bases, and the junction held 5 bases outside the gene matches. The CDR3 is made up of 15 amino acids. Here the CDR3 reads CASSYRQGEYNEQFF. In nucleotides, the CDR3 is TGTGCCAGCAGTTACCGACAGGGCGAATACAATGAGCAGTTCTTC.

The chain combines TRBV5-5 with TRBJ1-5; a possible D gene is TRBD1 (5 bases). CDR1 SGHKS and CDR2 YYEKEE come from the germline V gene (reference sequence). CDR3 length: 15 residues. V lost 1 base to trimming and J lost 3 bases, with 11 bases between them. The CDR3 region has the DNA TGTGCCAGCAGCTTGTCTACAGGTCCCAATCAGCCCCAGCATTTT. Amino acids: CASSLSTGPNQPQHF.

This clone showed up just a few times. The V call is TRBV12-5, the J call TRBJ2-7, with no clear D. The CDR3 loop spans 13 amino acids. V shed 3 bases and J shed 3 bases, with 9 bases lying between them. Germline V lookup: CDR1 LGHNT, CDR2 FRNRAP. The CDR3 DNA is TGTGCTAGTGGTTTAGATGGCAGCTACGAGCAGTACTTC. It translates to CASGLDGSYEQYF.

This chain uses TRBV6-7 with TRBJ1-2, with D uncertain. TRBV6-7 is labeled an ORF, and its function is uncertain. Trimming removed 10 bases at V and 6 bases at J, with 15 bases between. The CDR3 runs to 12 residues. CDR3 sequence (DNA): TGTGCCATAGTGACGGGGAGGGATGGCTACACCTTC. Encoded protein: CAIVTGRDGYTF.

The chain joins TRBV27 to TRBJ2-6; 9 bases fit TRBD1. Germline CDR1 and CDR2: MNHEY and SMNVEV (reference sequence). Unmatched junction bases numbered 7, after V lost 4 bases and J lost 3 bases. The CDR3 consists of 17 residues. The CDR3 loop reads CASSYPTGGGGANVLTF. The CDR3 DNA is TGTGCCAGCAGTTATCCTACAGGGGGCGGTGGGGCCAACGTCCTGACTTTC.

This clone was detected a few times. V and J are TRBV6-5 and TRBJ2-7, with D possibly matching TRBD1 (6 bases). CDR3 length: 13 residues. V was cut by 2 bases and J by 6 bases, with 11 bases left in between. Germline CDR1 MNHEY, CDR2 SVGAGI. CDR3 residues: CASSYGAQGEQYF. CDR3 DNA sequence: TGTGCCAGCAGTTACGGGGCACAGGGCGAGCAGTACTTC.